The entry below describes one T cell receptor beta chain. Its antigen is not known. V was shortened by 0 bases and J by 4 bases, with 14 bases between the two germline ends. CDR1 SGHRS and CDR2 YFSETQ come from the germline V gene. The CDR3 runs to 15 residues. The table came from immunoSEQ multiplex PCR; TCRdb's copy has only in-frame clones and leaves some out. The sample lists over 25,000 clones, roughly 86% seen once, with under 65% in the top ten. The data were obtained in a study of OX40 agonist ivuxolimab in advanced cancers. Study summary: Dose-escalation patients' cancers were hepatocellular carcinoma, melanoma, renal cell or head and neck cancer. Study-level points and caveats: In a subset of nonresponders, normalized T-cell clonal expansion was also low.

Source: CD4+ or CD8+ T cells sorted from blood, taken in a trial of the OX40 agonist ivuxolimab. The J gene is TRBJ2-7, the V gene TRBV5-1; the D gene could be TRBD1 or TRBD2 (5 bases each). This clonotype was obtained from an adult with an advanced solid tumor such as melanoma, head and neck, liver or kidney cancer. The CDR3 protein is CASSLVSGTDYEQYF. The CDR3 region has the DNA TGCGCCAGCAGCTTGGTTTCCGGGACGGATTACGAGCAGTACTTC.